This TCR beta chain is drawn from a study of graft-versus-host responses after intestinal transplantation. Germline V gives CDR1 SGHDN, CDR2 FVKESK. Trimming shortened V by 3 bases and J by 5 bases, and 5 bases separated the two germline ends. The CDR3 loop spans 11 amino acids. The protocol was immunoSEQ multiplex PCR, while the TCRdb copy is restricted to in-frame clones and leaves out a portion. The sample has approximately 60,000 clones, 89% seen once. Once graft tissue had been processed, intraepithelial and lamina propria lymphocytes were released. Sequences were derived from ileum tissue, sampled 350 to 400 days after transplant. The receptor was isolated from a human patient who received an intestinal transplant, so some T cells may come from the graft donor. V usage is TRBV14 and J usage is TRBJ2-7; D call uncertain. The CDR3 region is CASSHANEQYF. In nucleotides, the CDR3 is TGTGCCAGCAGCCACGCCAACGAGCAGTACTTC.